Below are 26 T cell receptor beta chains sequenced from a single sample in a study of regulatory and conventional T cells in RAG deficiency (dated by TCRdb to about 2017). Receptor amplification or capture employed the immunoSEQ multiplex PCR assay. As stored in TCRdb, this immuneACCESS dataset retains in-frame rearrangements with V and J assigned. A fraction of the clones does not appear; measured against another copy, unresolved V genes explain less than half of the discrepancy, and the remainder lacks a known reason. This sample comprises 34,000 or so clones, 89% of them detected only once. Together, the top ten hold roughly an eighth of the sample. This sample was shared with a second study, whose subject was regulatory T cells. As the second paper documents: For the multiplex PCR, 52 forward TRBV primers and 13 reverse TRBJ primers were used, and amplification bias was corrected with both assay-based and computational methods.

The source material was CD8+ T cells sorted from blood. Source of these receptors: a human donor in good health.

This chain's CDR3 is CASSLSLTDTQYF. Written as DNA, the CDR3 is TGTGCCAGCAGTTTATCGCTAACAGATACGCAGTATTTT. The chain carries TRBV27 and TRBJ2-3; D is unresolved. The CDR3 contains 13 residues. Germline CDR1 and CDR2: MNHEY and SMNVEV (reference sequence). V lost 0 bases, J lost 3 bases, and 4 bases lay in between.

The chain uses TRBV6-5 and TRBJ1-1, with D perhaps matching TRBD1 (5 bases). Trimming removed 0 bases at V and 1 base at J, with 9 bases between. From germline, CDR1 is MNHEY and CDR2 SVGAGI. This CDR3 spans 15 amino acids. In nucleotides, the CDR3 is TGTGCCAGCAGTTACTCGCCCCAGGGGAACACTGAAGCTTTCTTT. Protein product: CASSYSPQGNTEAFF.

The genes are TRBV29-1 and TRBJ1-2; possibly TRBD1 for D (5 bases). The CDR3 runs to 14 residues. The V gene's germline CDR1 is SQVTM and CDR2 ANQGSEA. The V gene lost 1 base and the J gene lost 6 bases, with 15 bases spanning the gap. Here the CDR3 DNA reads TGCAGCGTTGAAGCTATGACAGACGGTGATGGCTACACCTTC. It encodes CSVEAMTDGDGYTF. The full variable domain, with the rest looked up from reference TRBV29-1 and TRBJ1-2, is SAVISQKPSRDICQRGTSLTIQCQVDSQVTMMFWYRQQPGQSLTLIATANQGSEATYESGFVIDKFPISRPNLTFSTLTVSNMSPEDSSIYLCSVEAMTDGDGYTFGSGTRLTVV.

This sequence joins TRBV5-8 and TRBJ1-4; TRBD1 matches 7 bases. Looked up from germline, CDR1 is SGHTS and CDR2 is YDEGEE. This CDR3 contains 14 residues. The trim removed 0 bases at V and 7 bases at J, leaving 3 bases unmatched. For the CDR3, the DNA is TGTGCCAGCAGCTTGGAGGCAGGGGGTGAAAAACTGTTTTTT. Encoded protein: CASSLEAGGEKLFF.

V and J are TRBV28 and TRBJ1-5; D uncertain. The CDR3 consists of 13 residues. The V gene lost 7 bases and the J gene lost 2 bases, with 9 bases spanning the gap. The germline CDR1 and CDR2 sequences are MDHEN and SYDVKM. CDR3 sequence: CASTPVGNQPQHF. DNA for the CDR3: TGTGCCAGCACCCCCGTGGGCAATCAGCCCCAGCATTTT.

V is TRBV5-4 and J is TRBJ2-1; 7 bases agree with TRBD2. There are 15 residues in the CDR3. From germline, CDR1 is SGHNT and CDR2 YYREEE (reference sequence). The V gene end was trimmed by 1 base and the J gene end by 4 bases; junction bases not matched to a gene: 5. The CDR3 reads CASSLPSGIYNEQFF. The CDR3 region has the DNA TGTGCCAGCAGCTTGCCCAGCGGGATTTACAATGAGCAGTTCTTC.

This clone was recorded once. The CDR3 spells CASSEDLAPQYF. In DNA form, the CDR3 reads TGTGCCAGCAGTGAAGATCTAGCACCGCAGTATTTT. The chain links TRBV2 to TRBJ2-3; D possibly corresponds to TRBD2 (5 bases). Trimming took 1 base from V and 10 from J, leaving 9 bases between them. Germline V gene data show CDR1 as SNHLY and CDR2 as FYNNEI. There are 12 residues in the CDR3.

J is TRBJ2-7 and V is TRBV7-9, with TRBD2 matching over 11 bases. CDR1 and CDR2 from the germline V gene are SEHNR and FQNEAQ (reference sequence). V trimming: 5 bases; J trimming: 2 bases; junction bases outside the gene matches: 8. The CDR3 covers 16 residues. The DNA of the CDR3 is TGTGCCAGCAGCCCTACTAGCGGGAGTGATACCTACGAGCAGTACTTC. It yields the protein CASSPTSGSDTYEQYF.

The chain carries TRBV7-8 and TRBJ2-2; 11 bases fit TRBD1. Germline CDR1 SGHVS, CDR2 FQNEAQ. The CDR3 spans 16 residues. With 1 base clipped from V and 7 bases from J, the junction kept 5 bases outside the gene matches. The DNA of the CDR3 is TGTGCCAGCAGCTTAGTGGGACAGGGGGTCGGCGGGGAGCTGTTTTTT. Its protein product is CASSLVGQGVGGELFF. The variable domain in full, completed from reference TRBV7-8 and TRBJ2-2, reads GAGVSQSPRYKVAKRGQDVALRCDPISGHVSLFWYQQALGQGPEFLTYFQNEAQLDKSGLPSDRFFAERPEGSVSTLKIQRTQQEDSAVYLCASSLVGQGVGGELFFGEGSRLTVL.

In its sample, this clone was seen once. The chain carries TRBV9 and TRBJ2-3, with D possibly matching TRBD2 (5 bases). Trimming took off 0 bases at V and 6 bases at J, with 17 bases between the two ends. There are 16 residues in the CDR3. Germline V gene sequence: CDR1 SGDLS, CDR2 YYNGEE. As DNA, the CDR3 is TGTGCCAGCAGCGTAGGTGTGGCGGGCCCACACGATACGCAGTATTTT. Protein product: CASSVGVAGPHDTQYF.

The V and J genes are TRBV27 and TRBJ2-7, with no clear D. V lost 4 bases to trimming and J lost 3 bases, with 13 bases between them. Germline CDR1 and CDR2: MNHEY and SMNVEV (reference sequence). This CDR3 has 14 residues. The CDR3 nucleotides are TGTGCCAGCAGTTATGCAAGCCTACTCTACGAGCAGTACTTC. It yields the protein CASSYASLLYEQYF.

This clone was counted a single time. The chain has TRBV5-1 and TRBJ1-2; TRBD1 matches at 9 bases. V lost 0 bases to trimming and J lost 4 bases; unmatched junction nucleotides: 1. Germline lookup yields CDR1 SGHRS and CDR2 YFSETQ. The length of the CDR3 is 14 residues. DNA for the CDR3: TGCGCCAGCAGCTTGGAACAGGGGGCCTATGGCTACACCTTC. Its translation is CASSLEQGAYGYTF.

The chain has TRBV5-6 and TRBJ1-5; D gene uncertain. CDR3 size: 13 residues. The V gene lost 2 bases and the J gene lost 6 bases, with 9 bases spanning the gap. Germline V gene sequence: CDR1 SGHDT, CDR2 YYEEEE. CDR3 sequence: CASSFGPGQPQHF. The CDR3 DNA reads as TGTGCCAGCAGCTTTGGGCCGGGTCAGCCCCAGCATTTT. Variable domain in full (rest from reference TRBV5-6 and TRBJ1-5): DAGVTQSPTHLIKTRGQQVTLRCSPKSGHDTVSWYQQALGQGPQFIFQYYEEEERQRGNFPDRFSGHQFPNYSSELNVNALLLGDSALYLCASSFGPGQPQHFGDGTRLSIL.

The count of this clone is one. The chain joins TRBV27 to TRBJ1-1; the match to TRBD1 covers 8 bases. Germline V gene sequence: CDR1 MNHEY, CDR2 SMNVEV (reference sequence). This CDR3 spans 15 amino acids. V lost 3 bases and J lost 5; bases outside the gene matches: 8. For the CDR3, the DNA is TGTGCCAGCAGTTTCCTCCAGGGGGCACGGACTGAAGCTTTCTTT. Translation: CASSFLQGARTEAFF.

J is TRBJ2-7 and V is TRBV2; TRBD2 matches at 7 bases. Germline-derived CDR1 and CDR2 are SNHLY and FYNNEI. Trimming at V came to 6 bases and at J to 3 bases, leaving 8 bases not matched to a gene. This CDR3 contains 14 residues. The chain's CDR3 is CASSLAGTNYEQYF. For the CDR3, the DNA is TGTGCCAGCAGCTTAGCCGGGACTAACTACGAGCAGTACTTC. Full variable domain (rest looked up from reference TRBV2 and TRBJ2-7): EPEVTQTPSHQVTQMGQEVILRCVPISNHLYFYWYRQILGQKVEFLVSFYNNEISEKSEIFDDQFSVERPDGSNFTLKIRSTKLEDSAMYFCASSLAGTNYEQYFGPGTRLTVT.

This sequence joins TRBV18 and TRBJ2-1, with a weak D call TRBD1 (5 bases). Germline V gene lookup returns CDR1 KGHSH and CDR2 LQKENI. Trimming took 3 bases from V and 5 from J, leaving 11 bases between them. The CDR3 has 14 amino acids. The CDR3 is CASSPTDSNNEQFF. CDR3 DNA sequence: TGTGCCAGCTCACCCACCGACAGTAACAATGAGCAGTTCTTC.

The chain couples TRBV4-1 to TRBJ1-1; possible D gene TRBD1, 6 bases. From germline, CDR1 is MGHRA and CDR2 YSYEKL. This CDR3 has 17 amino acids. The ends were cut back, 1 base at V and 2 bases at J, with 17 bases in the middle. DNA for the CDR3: TGCGCCAGCAGCCAAGGATGGGGGCGAAGGGGAAACACTGAAGCTTTCTTT. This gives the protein CASSQGWGRRGNTEAFF.

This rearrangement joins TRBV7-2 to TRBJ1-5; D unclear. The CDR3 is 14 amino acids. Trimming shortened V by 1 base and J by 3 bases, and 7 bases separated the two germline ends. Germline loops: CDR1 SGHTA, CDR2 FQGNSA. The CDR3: CASSLESDNQPQHF. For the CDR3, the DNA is TGTGCCAGCAGCTTAGAATCAGACAATCAGCCCCAGCATTTT.

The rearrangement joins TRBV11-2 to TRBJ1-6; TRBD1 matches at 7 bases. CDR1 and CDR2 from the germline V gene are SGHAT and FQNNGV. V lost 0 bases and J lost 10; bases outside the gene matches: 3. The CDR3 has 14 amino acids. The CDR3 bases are TGTGCCAGCAGCTTAGACACGGGACAGTCACCCCTCCACTTT. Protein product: CASSLDTGQSPLHF.

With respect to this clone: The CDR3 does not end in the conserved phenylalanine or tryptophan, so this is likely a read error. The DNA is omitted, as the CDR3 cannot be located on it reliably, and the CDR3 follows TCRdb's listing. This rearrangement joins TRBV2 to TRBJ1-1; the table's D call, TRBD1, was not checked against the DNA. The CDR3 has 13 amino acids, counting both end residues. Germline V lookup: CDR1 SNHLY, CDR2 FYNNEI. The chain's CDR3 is CASSGPLVDRGVV.

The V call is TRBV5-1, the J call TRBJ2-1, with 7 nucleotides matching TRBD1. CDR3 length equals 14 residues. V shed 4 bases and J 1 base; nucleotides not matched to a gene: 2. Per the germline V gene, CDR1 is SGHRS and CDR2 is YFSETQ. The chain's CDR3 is CASSPGQSYNEQFF. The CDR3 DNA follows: TGCGCCAGCAGCCCGGGACAGTCCTACAATGAGCAGTTCTTC. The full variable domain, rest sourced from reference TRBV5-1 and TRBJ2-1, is KAGVTQTPRYLIKTRGQQVTLSCSPISGHRSVSWYQQTPGQGLQFLFEYFSETQRNKGNFPGRFSGRQFSNSRSEMNVSTLELGDSALYLCASSPGQSYNEQFFGPGTRLTVL.

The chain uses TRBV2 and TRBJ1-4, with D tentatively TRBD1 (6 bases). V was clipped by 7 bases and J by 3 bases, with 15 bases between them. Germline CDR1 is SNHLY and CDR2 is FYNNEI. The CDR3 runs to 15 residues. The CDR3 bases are TGTGCCAGCACGCTCACGGGGGGCTCTAATGAAAAACTGTTTTTT. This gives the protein CASTLTGGSNEKLFF.

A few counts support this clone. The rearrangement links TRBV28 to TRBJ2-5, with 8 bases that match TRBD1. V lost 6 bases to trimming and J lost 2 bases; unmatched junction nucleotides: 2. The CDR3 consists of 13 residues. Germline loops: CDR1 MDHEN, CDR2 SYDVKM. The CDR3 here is CASSWTGQETQYF. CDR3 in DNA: TGTGCCAGCAGCTGGACAGGGCAAGAGACCCAGTACTTC. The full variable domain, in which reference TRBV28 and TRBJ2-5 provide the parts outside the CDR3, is DVKVTQSSRYLVKRTGEKVFLECVQDMDHENMFWYRQDPGLGLRLIYFSYDVKMKEKGDIPEGYSVSREKKERFSLILESASTNQTSMYLCASSWTGQETQYFGPGTRLLVL.

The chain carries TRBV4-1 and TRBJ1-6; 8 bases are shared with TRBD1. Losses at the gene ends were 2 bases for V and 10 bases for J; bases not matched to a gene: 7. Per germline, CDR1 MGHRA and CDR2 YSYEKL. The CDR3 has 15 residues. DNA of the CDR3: TGCGCCAGCAGCCAACAGGGGGCCCCCGGCTCACCCCTCCACTTT. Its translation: CASSQQGAPGSPLHF.

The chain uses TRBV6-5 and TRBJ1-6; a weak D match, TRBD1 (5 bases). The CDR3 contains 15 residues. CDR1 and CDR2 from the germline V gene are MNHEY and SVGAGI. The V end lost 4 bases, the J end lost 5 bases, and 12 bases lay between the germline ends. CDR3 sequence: CASSLKGPNNSPLHF. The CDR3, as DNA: TGTGCCAGCAGTTTGAAGGGGCCGAATAATTCACCCCTCCACTTT.

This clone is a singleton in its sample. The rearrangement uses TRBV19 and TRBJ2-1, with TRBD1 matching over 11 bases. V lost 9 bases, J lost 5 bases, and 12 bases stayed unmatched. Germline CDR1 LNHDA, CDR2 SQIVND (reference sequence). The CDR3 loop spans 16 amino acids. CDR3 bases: TGTGCCAGCGGAGGACCGGGACAGGGGGGGAACAATGAGCAGTTCTTC. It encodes CASGGPGQGGNNEQFF.